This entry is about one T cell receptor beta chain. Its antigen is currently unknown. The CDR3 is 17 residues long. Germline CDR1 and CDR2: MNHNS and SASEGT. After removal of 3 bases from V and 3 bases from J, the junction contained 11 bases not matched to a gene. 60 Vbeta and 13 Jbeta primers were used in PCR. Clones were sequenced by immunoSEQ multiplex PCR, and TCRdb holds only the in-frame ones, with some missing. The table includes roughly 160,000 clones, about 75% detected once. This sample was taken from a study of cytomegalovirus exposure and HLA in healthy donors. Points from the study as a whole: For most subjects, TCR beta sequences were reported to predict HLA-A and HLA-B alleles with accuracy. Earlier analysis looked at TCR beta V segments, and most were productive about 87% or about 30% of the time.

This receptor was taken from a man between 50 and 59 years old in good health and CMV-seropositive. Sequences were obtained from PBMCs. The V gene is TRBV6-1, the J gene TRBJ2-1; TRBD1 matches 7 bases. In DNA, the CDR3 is TGTGCCAGCAGTGATCCCTTCGACAGGGCTAACTACAATGAGCAGTTCTTC. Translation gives CASSDPFDRANYNEQFF.